Below, 32 T cell receptor beta chains from the same sample are listed, as sequenced in a study of T cells in Graves' hyperthyroidism and ophthalmopathy. TCR beta CDR3 region amplification was performed from RNA transcripts. A set of HTBI primers served as the primers for a first-round RT-PCR of the TCR CDR3. TCRdb passed the multiplex PCR reads through MiXCR, listing each CDR3 protein once. The sample holds about 760,000 distinct CDR3 sequences; around 40% are singletons and the top ten take around 29%. Material: blood. The receptors come from a woman aged 40-49 years with Graves' hyperthyroidism.

The V and J genes are TRBV5-4 and TRBJ1-2; D remains ambiguous. CDR3 size: 12 residues. Germline loops: CDR1 SGHNT, CDR2 YYREEE (reference sequence). V lost 0 bases, J lost 13 bases, and 13 bases lay in between. CDR3 residues: CASSLGAGTVTF. CDR3 bases: TGTGCCAGCAGCTTGGGGGCGGGAACGGTCACCTTC. Based on the CDR3 plus reference TRBV5-4 and TRBJ1-2, the full variable domain is ETGVTQSPTHLIKTRGQQVTLRCSSQSGHNTVSWYQQALGQGPQFIFQYYREEENGRGNFPPRFSGLQFPNYSSELNVNALELDDSALYLCASSLGAGTVTFGSGTRLTVV.

At least ten counts were recorded for this clonotype. The V call is TRBV9, the J call TRBJ2-2; 7 bases agree with TRBD1. With V trimmed by 6 bases and J by 4 bases, 9 bases remained unmatched. Germline V gene data show CDR1 as SGDLS and CDR2 as YYNGEE. The CDR3 is 15 residues long. DNA for the CDR3: TGTGCCAGCACCGAGACAGGGTGGGGCACCGGGGAGCTGTTTTTT. It specifies CASTETGWGTGELFF. Full variable domain (rest looked up from reference TRBV9 and TRBJ2-2): DSGVTQTPKHLITATGQRVTLRCSPRSGDLSVYWYQQSLDQGLQFLIQYYNGEERAKGNILERFSAQQFPDLHSELNLSSLELGDSALYFCASTETGWGTGELFFGEGSRLTVL.

This clonotype was seen at least ten times. J is TRBJ2-7 and V is TRBV10-3; perhaps TRBD1 as D (6 bases). Trimming removed 4 bases at V and 2 bases at J, with 12 bases between. This CDR3 is built from 14 residues. Germline V CDR1 and CDR2: ENHRY, SYGVKD. CDR3 sequence (DNA): TGTGCCATCAGTGCAGGGGACCCAGCCTACGAGCAGTACTTC. Translation: CAISAGDPAYEQYF.

This clonotype has only a few counts. CDR3 protein: CASSLPGAPQETQYF. CDR3 coding DNA: TGTGCCAGCAGTTTGCCGGGAGCTCCACAAGAGACCCAGTACTTC. V and J are TRBV6-5 and TRBJ2-5, with a weak D call TRBD2 (6 bases). Trimming took off 4 bases at V and 2 bases at J, with 14 bases between the two ends. The germline gives CDR1 MNHEY, CDR2 SVGAGI. The CDR3 consists of 15 residues.

This rearrangement joins TRBV5-1 to TRBJ2-7; 11 nucleotides line up with TRBD2. The CDR3 has 15 residues. Trimming took 5 bases from V and 3 from J; bases not matched to a gene: 7. The germline V gene encodes CDR1 SGHRS and CDR2 YFSETQ. The CDR3: CASRRTSGGNYEQYF. Written as DNA, the CDR3 is TGCGCCAGCAGACGAACTAGCGGGGGCAACTACGAGCAGTACTTC.

As concerns this clonotype: At one of its ends the junction is not consistent with the germline gene, which may arise from a read error. The chain combines TRBV10-2 with TRBJ1-1; D possibly corresponds to TRBD1 (6 bases). This CDR3 spans 16 amino acids. Germline loops: CDR1 WSHSY, CDR2 SAAADI. The CDR3 nucleotides read TGTGCCAGCAGCCAAGACCCCAAAGGGGGGTGGACTGAAGCTTTCTTT. Protein product: CASSQDPKGGWTEAFF.

The rearrangement joins TRBV7-4 to TRBJ2-2; D possibly corresponds to TRBD1 (6 bases). Trimming took 2 bases from V and 4 from J, leaving 17 bases between them. CDR3 length: 17 amino acids. The germline V gene encodes CDR1 SGHVT and CDR2 SQSDAQ. The CDR3 DNA follows: TGTGCCAGCAGCTTATACGGTCAGGGGTCCTCCACCGGGGAGCTGTTTTTT. This gives the protein CASSLYGQGSSTGELFF.

A remark on this clonotype: The junction and the germline gene differ at one end; a read error may be behind it. This chain links TRBV7-9 with TRBJ1-3; D possibly corresponds to TRBD1 (5 bases). There are 18 residues in the CDR3. Germline V gives CDR1 SEHNR, CDR2 FQNEAQ (reference sequence). The DNA for the CDR3 is TGCGCCAGCAGCCAAGAAGAGGTGGGGGGATGGAGTGGAAACACCATATATTTT. Translated: CASSQEEVGGWSGNTIYF.

The chain is built from TRBV20-1 and TRBJ1-4; 7 positions match TRBD1. The CDR3 is 14 amino acids. CDR1 and CDR2 from the germline V gene are DFQATT and SNEGSKA (reference sequence). After removal of 2 bases from V and 3 bases from J, the junction contained 3 bases not matched to a gene. The CDR3 DNA is TGCAGTGCTAGAATGACAGGGTCTAATGAAAAACTGTTTTTT. This encodes CSARMTGSNEKLFF.

This clonotype turned up a few times. The V call is TRBV4-3, the J call TRBJ1-2; D uncertain. Germline CDR1 is LGHNA and CDR2 is YSLEER. The V gene lost 0 bases and the J gene lost 4 bases, with 9 bases spanning the gap. The CDR3 runs to 14 residues. The CDR3 nucleotides are TGCGCCAGCAGCCAAGATAGGGTGGGCTATGGCTACACCTTC. It specifies CASSQDRVGYGYTF.

This clonotype was detected many times. This sequence joins TRBV5-4 and TRBJ2-5; D is unclear. Germline CDR1 and CDR2: SGHNT and YYREEE (reference sequence). The CDR3 loop spans 13 amino acids. V lost 0 bases and J 5 bases, leaving 8 bases between the germline ends. This chain's CDR3 is CASSLALLETQYF. The CDR3 bases are TGTGCCAGCAGCTTGGCGTTATTGGAGACCCAGTACTTC.

This clonotype was seen at least ten times. This sequence joins TRBV5-4 and TRBJ1-1; no clear D gene. Germline V gene data show CDR1 as SGHNT and CDR2 as YYREEE (reference sequence). The CDR3 contains 15 residues. V shed 2 bases and J shed 5 bases, with 16 bases lying between them. The DNA for the CDR3 is TGTGCCAGCAGCTTACCGACTCCGCAGCGGACTGAAGCTTTCTTT. This translates into CASSLPTPQRTEAFF.

This clonotype was observed a few times. This chain links TRBV20-1 with TRBJ1-5; D gene uncertain. Germline-derived CDR1 and CDR2 are DFQATT and SNEGSKA (reference sequence). Trimming shortened V by 3 bases and J by 8 bases, and 11 bases separated the two germline ends. The CDR3 sequence is 12 residues long. Here the CDR3 reads CSASLWREPQHF. CDR3 nucleotides: TGCAGTGCTAGTCTGTGGAGGGAGCCCCAGCATTTT.

The chain joins TRBV29-1 to TRBJ1-1, with D unresolved. The germline V and J ends were trimmed by 5 bases and 5 bases, with 12 bases remaining between them. The CDR3 length is 12 residues. Germline CDR1 is SQVTM and CDR2 is ANQGSEA. The CDR3 loop reads CSVQRFGTEAFF. In DNA form, the CDR3 reads TGCAGCGTTCAAAGGTTCGGGACTGAAGCTTTCTTT.

On this clonotype: Mismatch with germline at one junction end may stem from a read error. The rearrangement uses TRBV7-7 and TRBJ2-7; 8 nucleotides align to TRBD1. Germline V CDR1 and CDR2: SSHAT, FNYEAQ (reference sequence). The CDR3 runs to 15 residues. This chain's CDR3 is CASSLTGQGNHEQYF. The CDR3, as DNA: TGTGCTAGCAGCTTAACCGGACAGGGTAACCACGAGCAGTACTTC.

In regard to this clonotype: A much larger clonotype is one base distant, so this may be a read error. The chain joins TRBV6-5 to TRBJ2-7; tentative D call: TRBD2 (5 bases). With 7 bases removed from V and 3 bases from J, the gap between germline ends came to 19 bases. In germline, CDR1 is MNHEY, CDR2 SVGAGI. This CDR3 region has 15 residues. The CDR3 bases are TGTGCCAGCACCGTAGCAGAGGGCGGTTTCTACGAGCAGTACTTC. It encodes CASTVAEGGFYEQYF.

This clonotype was counted ten times or more. The genes are TRBV19 and TRBJ1-5, with D maybe TRBD1 (6 bases). The CDR3 sequence is 13 residues long. Trimming cost V 7 bases and J 7 bases, with 14 bases left between them. Germline V gene sequence: CDR1 LNHDA, CDR2 SQIVND (reference sequence). For the CDR3, the DNA is TGTGCCAGTAATGGGCAGGGGAACCAGCCCCAGCATTTT. Its protein is CASNGQGNQPQHF.

The chain employs TRBV19 and TRBJ1-2, with 9 bases fitting TRBD1. The V gene's germline CDR1 is LNHDA and CDR2 SQIVND (reference sequence). This CDR3 contains 13 residues. The V and J ends lost 9 bases and 6 bases, in that order; junction bases with no gene match: 8. As DNA, the CDR3 is TGTGCCAGCACCGGGACAGGGATCGATGGCTACACCTTC. This translates into CASTGTGIDGYTF.

The rearrangement joins TRBV5-1 to TRBJ1-2; 10 nucleotides match TRBD1. The CDR3 extends over 17 amino acids. CDR1 and CDR2 from the germline V gene are SGHRS and YFSETQ. V lost 3 bases to trimming and J lost 7 bases; unmatched junction nucleotides: 15. This CDR3 reads CASSWTGGRSVGCGYTF. The CDR3, as DNA: TGCGCCAGCAGCTGGACAGGGGGACGCTCGGTTGGCTGTGGCTACACCTTC.

The rearrangement joins TRBV29-1 to TRBJ2-5; D is possibly TRBD2 (6 bases). From germline, CDR1 is SQVTM and CDR2 ANQGSEA. V was trimmed by 5 bases and J by 5 bases, leaving 9 bases between them. CDR3 size: 11 residues. This chain's CDR3 is CSVSGRETQYF. The CDR3 DNA is TGCAGCGTTAGCGGGCGCGAGACCCAGTACTTC.

This clonotype was found many times. The rearrangement uses TRBV2 and TRBJ1-2; no reliable D call. Germline assignment: CDR1 SNHLY and CDR2 FYNNEI. Trimming left V 7 bases short and J 0 bases short, with 6 bases between. The CDR3 contains 12 residues. Here the CDR3 reads CASTITNYGYTF. Written as DNA, the CDR3 is TGTGCCAGCACAATAACTAACTATGGCTACACCTTC.

The table lists this clonotype with many counts. As DNA, the CDR3 is TGTGCCAGCAGCCAAGAAGGGACACGGAATTCACCCCTCCACTTT. Amino acid sequence: CASSQEGTRNSPLHF. The rearrangement joins TRBV7-2 to TRBJ1-6; weak D call: TRBD1 (6 bases). The germline V and J ends were trimmed by 5 bases and 7 bases, with 15 bases remaining between them. CDR3 length equals 15 residues. Germline values: CDR1 SGHTA, CDR2 FQGNSA.

The rearrangement uses TRBV7-8 and TRBJ2-5, with TRBD2 matching 10 bases. Germline values: CDR1 SGHVS, CDR2 FQNEAQ. V shed 5 bases and J 7 bases; nucleotides not matched to a gene: 19. The CDR3 contains 18 residues. CDR3 loop: CASSQETLAGANRGTQYF. CDR3 DNA sequence: TGTGCCAGCAGCCAAGAAACCCTAGCGGGGGCAAATCGAGGGACCCAGTACTTC. Together with reference TRBV7-8 and TRBJ2-5, the CDR3 gives the full variable domain: GAGVSQSPRYKVAKRGQDVALRCDPISGHVSLFWYQQALGQGPEFLTYFQNEAQLDKSGLPSDRFFAERPEGSVSTLKIQRTQQEDSAVYLCASSQETLAGANRGTQYFGPGTRLLVL.

The chain carries TRBV4-1 and TRBJ2-5; D perhaps matches TRBD2 (6 bases). The CDR3 spans 16 residues. Between the trimmed V and J ends, which lost 1 base and 1 base, there was a span of 13 bases. Germline lookup yields CDR1 MGHRA and CDR2 YSYEKL. DNA of the CDR3: TGCGCCAGCAGCCAAGTCGCGGGGAGCCTCCAAGAGACCCAGTACTTC. Encoded protein: CASSQVAGSLQETQYF.

This clonotype has a count of ten or more. The chain recombines TRBV6-5 with TRBJ1-6; D is ambiguous. Germline V gene sequence: CDR1 MNHEY, CDR2 SVGAGI. This CDR3 has 14 amino acids. Trimming removed 4 bases at V and 0 bases at J, with 4 bases between. CDR3 residues: CASSSSSYNSPLHF. CDR3 DNA sequence: TGTGCCAGCAGTTCGAGCTCCTATAATTCACCCCTCCACTTT.

The chain couples TRBV7-4 to TRBJ1-6; no firm D call. The V gene lost 7 bases and the J gene lost 0 bases, with 13 bases spanning the gap. CDR3 length: 16 amino acids. The V gene's germline CDR1 is SGHVT and CDR2 SQSDAQ. Here the CDR3 DNA reads TGTGCCAGCAACACATTAGCGAGCTCCTATAATTCACCCCTCCACTTT. Amino acids: CASNTLASSYNSPLHF. Filled out from reference TRBV7-4 and TRBJ1-6, the complete variable domain reads GAGVSQSPRYKVAKRGRDVALRCDSISGHVTLYWYRQTLGQGSEVLTYSQSDAQRDKSGRPSGRFSAERPERSVSTLKIQRTEQGDSAVYLCASNTLASSYNSPLHFGNGTRLTVT.

This clonotype has at least ten counts. This chain's CDR3 is CASSLSGNGNTIYF. The CDR3 bases are TGTGCCAGCAGTTTATCTGGGAATGGAAACACCATATATTTT. V usage is TRBV27 and J usage is TRBJ1-3; D uncertain. Germline CDR1 and CDR2: MNHEY and SMNVEV (reference sequence). This CDR3 contains 14 residues. The germline V and J ends were trimmed by 0 bases and 3 bases, with 6 bases remaining between them.

The chain recombines TRBV20-1 with TRBJ2-5; 8 nucleotides match TRBD1. Germline V lookup: CDR1 DFQATT, CDR2 SNEGSKA (reference sequence). This CDR3 region has 13 residues. After removal of 4 bases from V and 9 bases from J, the junction contained 10 bases not matched to a gene. The CDR3 nucleotides are TGCAGTGCTAATAGACAGGGGAATCAGCCCCAGTACTTC. Translation gives CSANRQGNQPQYF.

The chain combines TRBV29-1 with TRBJ1-1; no clear D. The CDR3 sequence is 11 residues long. The V and J ends lost 8 bases and 6 bases respectively, with 13 bases between them. The germline V gene encodes CDR1 SQVTM and CDR2 ANQGSEA. The CDR3, as DNA: TGCAGCAGTAACTGGGGTTCTGAAGCTTTCTTT. Translating it yields CSSNWGSEAFF.

This clonotype was counted a few times. The rearrangement joins TRBV12-3 or TRBV12-4 to TRBJ1-1, with no clear D. Trimming removed 6 bases from V and 7 bases from J, with 15 bases in between. The CDR3 totals 13 residues. CDR3 in DNA: TGTGCCAGCAGCCCATGGGGAACGAATGAAGCTTTCTTT. Its protein is CASSPWGTNEAFF.

This clonotype has at least ten counts. V is TRBV7-3 and J is TRBJ1-1; TRBD1 matches at 7 bases. Looked up from germline, CDR1 is SGHTA and CDR2 is FQGTGA. V was clipped by 4 bases and J by 0 bases; unmatched bases: 8. This CDR3 region has 16 residues. The DNA for the CDR3 is TGTGCCAGCAGCTCCCGACAGGGCGAGATGAACACTGAAGCTTTCTTT. As protein: CASSSRQGEMNTEAFF. Full variable domain (missing parts from reference TRBV7-3 and TRBJ1-1): GAGVSQTPSNKVTEKGKYVELRCDPISGHTALYWYRQSLGQGPEFLIYFQGTGAADDSGLPNDRFFAVRPEGSVSTLKIQRTERGDSAVYLCASSSRQGEMNTEAFFGQGTRLTVV.

The chain recombines TRBV24-1 with TRBJ2-2; a possible D gene is TRBD2 (5 bases). The V and J ends lost 5 bases and 7 bases respectively, with 16 bases between them. Germline V gene lookup returns CDR1 KGHDR and CDR2 SFDVKD. CDR3 size: 15 residues. The CDR3 DNA is TGTGCCACCAGTGCGCGTTGGCTAGCCGGCGGGGAGCTGTTTTTT. This gives the protein CATSARWLAGGELFF.